What follows are 20 T cell receptor beta chains derived from one specimen sequenced in a study of T-cell reconstitution after alpha-beta-depleted transplantation in children. The TCRbeta library was prepared with unique molecular identifiers. TCRdb re-called the PCR reads with MiXCR, one entry per CDR3 protein. Of about 300,000 distinct CDR3 sequences listed, over 9.5% are singletons. The material sequenced was PBMCs, taken before TCRalphabeta/CD19-depleted stem cell transplant. Receptors were obtained from a boy in the first two years of life with acute myeloid leukemia, due to receive a stem cell transplant.

The rearrangement uses TRBV6-1 and TRBJ2-1, with D maybe TRBD2 (6 bases). The CDR3 has 17 amino acids. Per germline, CDR1 MNHNS and CDR2 SASEGT. Trimming took off 5 bases at V and 5 bases at J, with 22 bases between the two ends. CDR3 protein: CASSQSWEESYNNEQFF. The CDR3, as DNA: TGTGCCAGCAGTCAGAGCTGGGAGGAGAGCTATAACAATGAGCAGTTCTTC.

Only a few counts were recorded for this clonotype. The chain couples TRBV7-9 to TRBJ2-5; 10 bases align to TRBD1. V gave up 6 bases and J gave up 2 bases; unmatched junction bases: 6. CDR1 SEHNR and CDR2 FQNEAQ come from the germline V gene (reference sequence). The CDR3 sequence is 15 residues long. In nucleotides, the CDR3 is TGTGCCAGCAGTTCCTTGGGACAGGGGCAAGAGACCCAGTACTTC. Protein: CASSSLGQGQETQYF.

There are a few counts of this clonotype. V is TRBV7-2 and J is TRBJ2-7; the D call may be TRBD1 or TRBD2 (6 bases each). V was pared by 2 bases and J by 2 bases, with 19 bases between. CDR3 size: 17 residues. Germline V gene sequence: CDR1 SGHTA, CDR2 FQGNSA. The CDR3 here is CASSLPSWGAAPYEQYF. CDR3 bases: TGTGCCAGCAGCTTACCTTCGTGGGGGGCGGCCCCCTACGAGCAGTACTTC.

This clonotype was seen only a few times. The chain employs TRBV7-9 and TRBJ2-3; D perhaps matches TRBD2 (6 bases). The CDR3 covers 16 residues. V lost 5 bases, J lost 0 bases, and 15 bases lay in between. Looked up from germline, CDR1 is SEHNR and CDR2 is FQNEAQ (reference sequence). DNA of the CDR3: TGTGCCAGCAGCACCACACTTAGCGGTAGCACAGATACGCAGTATTTT. Translating gives CASSTTLSGSTDTQYF.

This clonotype was picked up many times. The rearrangement uses TRBV5-1 and TRBJ2-7; no firm D call. V gave up 5 bases and J gave up 4 bases, with 13 bases separating them. The CDR3 has 13 residues. The V gene's germline CDR1 is SGHRS and CDR2 YFSETQ. The CDR3 is CASRNNRIYEQYF. The CDR3 bases are TGCGCCAGCAGAAATAACAGAATATACGAGCAGTACTTC.

On this clonotype: A read error may be the cause here, since a much bigger clone is one base away. The rearrangement links TRBV20-1 to TRBJ2-3; D gene ambiguous. CDR1 and CDR2 (germline): DFQATT, SNEGSKA (reference sequence). The CDR3 is made up of 10 amino acids. The CDR3 DNA sequence: TGCAGACCCCGCACAGATACGCAGTATTTT. This encodes CRPRTDTQYF.

In its sample, this clonotype was seen many times. The chain employs TRBV9 and TRBJ2-1, with 7 bases aligning to TRBD2. This CDR3 has 13 amino acids. V was clipped by 3 bases and J by 7 bases; unmatched bases: 4. CDR1 SGDLS and CDR2 YYNGEE come from the germline V gene. Written as DNA, the CDR3 is TGTGCCAGCAGCGGGGGAGGGAGGAATGAGCAGTTCTTC. Protein product: CASSGGGRNEQFF.

Worth noting for this clonotype: Being one base from a much bigger clone, this may be a read error. The chain recombines TRBV29-1 with TRBJ2-5, with 7 bases aligning to TRBD2. CDR1 is SQVTM, CDR2 ANQGSEA, per germline. The length of the CDR3 is 14 residues. J gave up 4 bases and V 0 bases, and 5 bases lay outside the gene matches. The CDR3 reads CSVEELASIETQYF. DNA for the CDR3: TGCAGCGTTGAAGAACTAGCGTCTATAGAGACCCAGTACTTC.

This clonotype has a count of ten or more. The V call is TRBV5-1, the J call TRBJ1-1; D is ambiguous. V dropped 3 bases and J dropped 3 bases, with 21 bases sitting between them. CDR1 is SGHRS and CDR2 is YFSETQ in the germline V gene. The CDR3 is made up of 17 amino acids. The CDR3: CASSSLEGHIGHTEAFF. Written as DNA, the CDR3 is TGCGCCAGCAGCTCTCTGGAGGGCCATATAGGACACACTGAAGCTTTCTTT.

This clonotype was seen ten or more times. This sequence joins TRBV13 and TRBJ2-3; D is unclear. The CDR3 has 14 amino acids. The V gene's germline CDR1 is PRHDT and CDR2 FYEKMQ (reference sequence). Trimming removed 5 bases at V and 2 bases at J, with 11 bases between. Written as DNA, the CDR3 is TGTGCCAGCAGCCTGTACCTGGACACAGATACGCAGTATTTT. Its protein is CASSLYLDTDTQYF.

This clonotype was detected a few times. The rearrangement uses TRBV18 and TRBJ2-3; D not resolved. V lost 0 bases to trimming and J lost 4 bases, with 11 bases between them. CDR1 and CDR2 (germline): KGHSH, LQKENI. The CDR3 length is 15 residues. The CDR3 coding sequence is TGTGCCAGCTCACCACCCTACAAAGGAGCAGATACGCAGTATTTT. It yields the protein CASSPPYKGADTQYF.

This clonotype has ten or more counts. The V gene is TRBV6-5, the J gene TRBJ2-3; D uncertain. CDR1 and CDR2 from the germline V gene are MNHEY and SVGAGI. This CDR3 spans 14 amino acids. V shed 0 bases and J shed 3 bases, with 7 bases lying between them. The CDR3 here is CASSYSRRTDTQYF. The DNA for the CDR3 is TGTGCCAGCAGTTACTCGAGGCGGACAGATACGCAGTATTTT.

This clonotype was observed many times. This CDR3 reads CSVGGTGELFF. CDR3 nucleotides: TGCAGCGTTGGGGGAACCGGGGAGCTGTTTTTT. The rearrangement joins TRBV29-1 to TRBJ2-2; D not certain. CDR1 is SQVTM and CDR2 is ANQGSEA in the germline V gene. This CDR3 has 11 amino acids. V lost 4 bases to trimming and J lost 5 bases, with 5 bases between them.

This clonotype occurred many times. The genes are TRBV7-2 and TRBJ2-3, with unresolved D. Germline values: CDR1 SGHTA, CDR2 FQGNSA. V lost 6 bases and J lost 2, with 9 bases in between. The CDR3 spans 13 residues. The CDR3 spells CASSLAHTDTQYF. The CDR3 nucleotides read TGTGCCAGCAGTCTGGCCCACACAGATACGCAGTATTTT.

There are many counts of this clonotype. This sequence joins TRBV7-8 and TRBJ1-5; D is unresolved. Germline loops: CDR1 SGHVS, CDR2 FQNEAQ. V lost 5 bases to trimming and J lost 6 bases, with 11 bases between them. CDR3 length: 13 residues. The CDR3 sequence is CASSDWDVQPQHF. The CDR3 bases are TGTGCCAGCAGCGACTGGGATGTTCAGCCCCAGCATTTT.

This clonotype has ten or more counts. Relative to the germline gene, one junction end is altered; a read error may explain this. The chain uses TRBV11-1 and TRBJ2-4; possibly TRBD1 for D (5 bases). The CDR3 contains 13 residues. Germline assignment: CDR1 SGHAT and CDR2 FQDESV (reference sequence). The CDR3 protein is CASSLGVSNIQYF. CDR3 nucleotide sequence: TGTGCCAGCAGTTTAGGGGTCAGTAACATTCAGTACTTC.

The chain is built from TRBV30 and TRBJ2-3; tentatively, D is TRBD2 (6 bases). This CDR3 is built from 14 residues. The ends were cut back, 0 bases at V and 1 base at J, with 8 bases in the middle. CDR1 and CDR2 (germline): GTSNPN, SVGIG (reference sequence). The CDR3: CAWSVSGGTDTQYF. The CDR3, as DNA: TGTGCCTGGAGTGTATCGGGGGGCACAGATACGCAGTATTTT.

This clonotype has just a few counts. The gene calls are TRBV5-1 and TRBJ2-7; 7 nucleotides align to TRBD2. V shed 4 bases and J 3 bases; nucleotides not matched to a gene: 7. This CDR3 spans 14 amino acids. Germline values: CDR1 SGHRS, CDR2 YFSETQ. CDR3 sequence: CASSPMGGVYEQYF. The CDR3 DNA follows: TGCGCCAGCAGCCCAATGGGGGGGGTCTACGAGCAGTACTTC.

Comments on this clonotype: This may come from a read error, since a much larger clone is one base off. The chain joins TRBV7-2 to TRBJ2-5, with 8 bases identical to TRBD1. CDR3 length equals 16 residues. V lost 5 bases to trimming and J lost 0 bases; unmatched junction nucleotides: 8. The germline V gene has CDR1 SGHTA and CDR2 FQGNSA. DNA of the CDR3: TGTGCCAGCAGCCAAGGACAGGGAGGATACCAAGAGACCCAGTACTTC. It translates to CASSQGQGGYQETQYF.

This clonotype showed up many times. The CDR3 region is CASSLRGQGRETQYF. CDR3 bases: TGTGCCAGCAGCTTAAGGGGACAGGGCCGAGAGACCCAGTACTTC. This chain joins TRBV7-9 and TRBJ2-5, with TRBD1 identical over 9 bases. The CDR3 loop spans 15 amino acids. Unmatched junction bases numbered 5, after V lost 2 bases and J lost 4 bases. Germline values: CDR1 SEHNR, CDR2 FQNEAQ (reference sequence).